This T cell receptor (beta chain) is drawn from a study of identical twins. Notes on this clonotype: Its antigen is unknown. The junction differs from germline at one of its ends, possibly a read error.

TCRdb redid the calling of the 5' RACE reads with MiXCR, one entry per CDR3 protein. The table shows 1.5 million to 2 million distinct CDR3 sequences, with under 35% occurring only once. Germline assignment: CDR1 MGHRA and CDR2 YSYEKL. The CDR3 runs 16 residues. With no exceptions, donors were healthy Caucasians. Findings and caveats of the study: The same donors were not followed; conclusions instead depended on cross-sectional statistical analysis. Out-of-frame alpha sequences shared by twins showed excess low generation probability.

The sample comprised cord blood. The V call is TRBV4-1, the J call TRBJ2-3; TRBD2 is a possible D gene (8 bases). The receptor was derived from a newborn girl in good health. This chain's CDR3 is CASSQPREGGTDMQYF. Here the CDR3 DNA reads TGCGCCAGCAGCCAACCCCGGGAGGGAGGGACAGATATGCAGTATTTT.